The 14 T cell receptor beta chains below were found in one sample sequenced in a study of cytotoxic CD8 clonotypes in ibrutinib-treated CLL. Repertoires were generated with immunoSEQ multiplex PCR, while TCRdb's copy carries only in-frame clones and drops some. This table has just under 70,000 clones, about 63% appearing once. The sequences come from PBMCs, collected after 12 months of ibrutinib treatment. All receptors come from a human donor with chronic lymphocytic leukemia.

This chain links TRBV29-1 with TRBJ2-2; D gene ambiguous. V lost 3 bases, J lost 4 bases, and 6 bases lay in between. Germline values: CDR1 SQVTM, CDR2 ANQGSEA. The length of the CDR3 is 12 residues. The CDR3 reads CSVDGVTGELFF. The CDR3 DNA reads as TGCAGCGTTGATGGGGTCACCGGGGAGCTGTTTTTT.

The chain links TRBV4-3 to TRBJ1-3; the D gene is possibly TRBD1 (6 bases). This CDR3 has 18 residues. Trimming left V 2 bases short and J 2 bases short, with 19 bases between. Germline V gene sequence: CDR1 LGHNA, CDR2 YSLEER. CDR3: CASSQSAGTLQTGNTIYF. The CDR3 nucleotides read TGCGCCAGCAGCCAAAGTGCCGGGACACTCCAAACTGGAAACACCATATATTTT.

The J gene is TRBJ2-1, the V gene TRBV4-3, with unresolved D. Trimming removed 4 bases from V and 3 bases from J, with 7 bases in between. Germline V CDR1 and CDR2: LGHNA, YSLEER. This CDR3 has 13 amino acids. The CDR3 region has the DNA TGCGCCAGCAGCCGATTTGTCTACAATGAGCAGTTCTTC. Translated: CASSRFVYNEQFF.

The chain couples TRBV4-3 to TRBJ2-3; 10 positions match TRBD2. Germline V gene lookup returns CDR1 LGHNA and CDR2 YSLEER. The CDR3 consists of 15 residues. V gave up 5 bases and J gave up 3 bases; unmatched junction bases: 5. CDR3 sequence: CASSAETSGTDTQYF. The DNA for the CDR3 is TGCGCCAGCAGCGCCGAGACTAGCGGGACAGATACGCAGTATTTT.

V is TRBV7-3 and J is TRBJ2-1, with D maybe TRBD1 (6 bases). CDR1 SGHTA and CDR2 FQGTGA come from the germline V gene. Trimming took 2 bases from V and 7 from J, leaving 15 bases between them. CDR3 size: 15 residues. The DNA of the CDR3 is TGTGCCAGCAGCTTAGTACAGGGTCGTGCGAATGAGCAGTTCTTC. Residues: CASSLVQGRANEQFF.

This rearrangement joins TRBV19 to TRBJ1-5; D unresolved. The CDR3 totals 12 residues. With 0 bases removed from V and 10 bases from J, the gap between germline ends came to 7 bases. In germline, CDR1 is LNHDA, CDR2 SQIVND (reference sequence). The DNA of the CDR3 is TGTGCCAGTAGTATAGATCTCCGCCCCCAGCATTTT. This gives the protein CASSIDLRPQHF.

This clone has a single count. This chain links TRBV29-1 with TRBJ2-1, with D unclear. Trimming stripped 1 base from V and 7 bases from J, with 11 bases between. The CDR3 runs to 13 residues. Germline assignment: CDR1 SQVTM and CDR2 ANQGSEA. CDR3 residues: CSVEARGLNEQFF. CDR3 sequence (DNA): TGCAGCGTTGAAGCCCGAGGCCTGAATGAGCAGTTCTTC.

This chain joins TRBV9 and TRBJ2-3, with D unclear. Germline values: CDR1 SGDLS, CDR2 YYNGEE. The CDR3 has 14 amino acids. Trimming took 0 bases from V and 6 from J, leaving 11 bases between them. The CDR3 protein is CASSVATLGDTQYF. The DNA of the CDR3 is TGTGCCAGCAGCGTAGCTACTTTGGGTGATACGCAGTATTTT.

This rearrangement joins TRBV7-2 to TRBJ2-2, with 8 positions matching TRBD2. With V trimmed by 1 base and J by 4 bases, 8 bases remained unmatched. The germline CDR1 and CDR2 sequences are SGHTA and FQGNSA. The CDR3 spans 17 residues. CDR3 region: CASSLVPGGPSTGELFF. In nucleotides, the CDR3 is TGTGCCAGCAGCTTAGTTCCGGGGGGGCCTTCCACCGGGGAGCTGTTTTTT. Full variable domain (rest looked up from reference TRBV7-2 and TRBJ2-2): GAGVSQSPSNKVTEKGKDVELRCDPISGHTALYWYRQSLGQGLEFLIYFQGNSAPDKSGLPSDRFSAERTGGSVSTLTIQRTQQEDSAVYLCASSLVPGGPSTGELFFGEGSRLTVL.

In this sample, this clone turned up a few times. This sequence joins TRBV18 and TRBJ2-2, with no clear D. The CDR3 is 14 amino acids. Germline CDR1 is KGHSH and CDR2 is LQKENI. Deletions cut 5 bases from V and 0 bases from J, with 7 bases between. The CDR3 DNA follows: TGTGCCAGCTCAATGACGGCGAACACCGGGGAGCTGTTTTTT. This encodes CASSMTANTGELFF.

This clone was observed a handful of times. This chain links TRBV19 with TRBJ1-2; 8 nucleotides line up with TRBD1. Germline V lookup: CDR1 LNHDA, CDR2 SQIVND (reference sequence). V shed 3 bases, J shed 8 bases, and the junction held 11 bases outside the gene matches. The CDR3 covers 15 residues. The CDR3 spells CASSIQGAAIIGYTF. The DNA of the CDR3 is TGTGCCAGTAGTATCCAGGGGGCGGCGATAATAGGCTACACCTTC.

This chain connects TRBV7-2 to TRBJ2-1; possible D gene TRBD2, 6 bases. Trimming pared 5 bases from V and 1 base from J, leaving 12 bases between. From germline, CDR1 is SGHTA and CDR2 FQGNSA. This CDR3 is built from 15 residues. CDR3 sequence (DNA): TGTGCCAGCAGCCACCGGGACTTGTCCTACAATGAGCAGTTCTTC. It specifies CASSHRDLSYNEQFF.

V gene TRBV2 combines with J gene TRBJ1-2, with no clear D. The V gene's germline CDR1 is SNHLY and CDR2 FYNNEI. CDR3 length: 13 amino acids. V dropped 3 bases and J dropped 2 bases, with 7 bases sitting between them. The CDR3 coding sequence is TGTGCCAGCAGTGACCAGGCAAACTATGGCTACACCTTC. This encodes CASSDQANYGYTF.

This chain joins TRBV5-6 and TRBJ2-3, with D perhaps TRBD2 (6 bases). CDR3 length: 15 amino acids. V gave up 3 bases and J gave up 1 base, with 12 bases separating them. The germline gives CDR1 SGHDT, CDR2 YYEEEE. The CDR3, as DNA: TGTGCCAGCAGCTGGAGGACTACCGGCACAGATACGCAGTATTTT. Its protein is CASSWRTTGTDTQYF.